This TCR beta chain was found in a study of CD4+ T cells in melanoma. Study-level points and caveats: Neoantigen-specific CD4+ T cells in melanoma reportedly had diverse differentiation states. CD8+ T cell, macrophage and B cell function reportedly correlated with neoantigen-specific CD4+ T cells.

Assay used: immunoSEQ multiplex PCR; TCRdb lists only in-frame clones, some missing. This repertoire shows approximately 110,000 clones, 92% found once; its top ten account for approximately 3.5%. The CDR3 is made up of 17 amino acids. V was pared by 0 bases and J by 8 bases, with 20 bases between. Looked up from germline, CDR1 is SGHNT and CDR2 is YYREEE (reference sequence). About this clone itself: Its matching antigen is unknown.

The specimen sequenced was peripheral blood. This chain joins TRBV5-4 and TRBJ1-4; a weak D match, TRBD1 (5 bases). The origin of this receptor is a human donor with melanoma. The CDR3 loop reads CASSLGGSGTGDEKLFF. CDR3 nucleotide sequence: TGTGCCAGCAGCTTGGGGGGGAGTGGGACTGGGGACGAAAAACTGTTTTTT.